The next 2 T cell receptor beta chains were all read from a single sample in a study of T cell changes during pregnancy in multiple sclerosis. The table came from immunoSEQ multiplex PCR; TCRdb's copy has only in-frame clones and leaves some out. In the table there are tens of thousands of clones, 90% to 95% of which are singletons. Sequenced here: CD4+ T cells from peripheral blood mononuclear cells, sampled in the first trimester of pregnancy. These receptors were collected from a female donor with multiple sclerosis, enrolled in a pregnancy study.

The chain combines TRBV6-5 with TRBJ1-1; 8 nucleotides line up with TRBD1. Germline V gene data show CDR1 as MNHEY and CDR2 as SVGAGI. The CDR3 length is 14 residues. The V and J ends lost 5 bases and 6 bases, in that order; junction bases with no gene match: 8. The CDR3: CASSDRGQSPEAFF. In DNA, the CDR3 is TGTGCCAGCAGTGACAGGGGTCAGTCACCTGAAGCTTTCTTT.

The chain employs TRBV6-5 and TRBJ1-1; possibly TRBD1 for D (5 bases). The CDR3 extends over 16 amino acids. In germline, CDR1 is MNHEY, CDR2 SVGAGI. V was trimmed by 2 bases and J by 0 bases, leaving 13 bases between them. The CDR3: CASSYQGVGLNTEAFF. CDR3 DNA: TGTGCCAGCAGTTACCAAGGGGTGGGGTTGAACACTGAAGCTTTCTTT.